A selection of T cell receptor beta chains follows, all from one sample in a study of T cell repertoires in cytomegalovirus infection. TCRdb independently ran MiXCR on the reads; one entry per CDR3 protein. Here the sample spans under 200,000 distinct CDR3 sequences, 20% to 25% being singletons. Antigen specificity for these receptors is unknown. The material sequenced was CD8+ T cells from cultured PBMCs, taken from culture after CMV antigen stimulation. These receptors originate from a human donor in good health (CMV status not recorded). Some clones in this sample may be carry-over from other donors' samples. Each CDR3 is given with its conserved first and last residue. The order of the fields is J gene, clone size, V gene, CDR3 length, D gene, CDR3 protein, CDR3 DNA. A D gene is named only where the DNA matches it firmly. Not all rows give a size; the values are once, few, many and, for expanded clones, a class.

j_call: TRBJ2-7; clone_size: NA; v_call: TRBV4-1; cdr3_length: 13; d_call: NA; cdr3_aa: CASSQLRGGSMGF; cdr3_nt: TGCGCCAGCAGCCAACTAAGGGGCGGCTCCATGGGCTTC
j_call: TRBJ2-1; clone_size: few; v_call: TRBV7-2; cdr3_length: 14; d_call: NA; cdr3_aa: CASSLGQLYNEQFF; cdr3_nt: TGTGCCAGCAGCCTTGGACAGCTGTACAATGAGCAGTTCTTC
j_call: TRBJ2-1; clone_size: NA; v_call: TRBV7-8; cdr3_length: 15; d_call: NA; cdr3_aa: CASSLRGGLHNEQFF; cdr3_nt: TGTGCCAGCAGCTTAAGGGGGGGCCTCCACAATGAGCAGTTCTTC
j_call: TRBJ1-2; clone_size: few; v_call: TRBV7-8; cdr3_length: 15; d_call: TRBD1; cdr3_aa: CASSLETGSYYGYTF; cdr3_nt: TGTGCCAGCAGCTTAGAGACAGGGTCTTACTATGGCTACACCTTC
j_call: TRBJ2-1; clone_size: few; v_call: TRBV6-2/TRBV6-3; cdr3_length: 20; d_call: TRBD1; cdr3_aa: CASSLSEDRVPTSSYNEQFF; cdr3_nt: TGTGCCAGCAGTTTATCAGAGGACAGGGTCCCCACTAGCTCCTACAATGAGCAGTTCTTC
j_call: TRBJ2-7; clone_size: NA; v_call: TRBV20-1; cdr3_length: 14; d_call: TRBD1; cdr3_aa: CSAREAGGSYEQYF; cdr3_nt: TGCAGTGCTAGAGAAGCAGGGGGTTCCTACGAGCAGTACTTC
j_call: TRBJ2-6; clone_size: NA; v_call: TRBV10-3; cdr3_length: 20; d_call: NA; cdr3_aa: CAISGDGHEGTVSGANVLTF; cdr3_nt: TGTGCCATCAGTGGAGACGGGCACGAGGGTACCGTCTCTGGGGCCAACGTCCTGACTTTC
j_call: TRBJ1-2; clone_size: many; v_call: TRBV7-9; cdr3_length: 15; d_call: TRBD1; cdr3_aa: CASSLLQGARYGYTF; cdr3_nt: TGTGCCAGCAGCTTATTGCAGGGGGCTAGGTATGGCTACACCTTC
j_call: TRBJ2-1; clone_size: few; v_call: TRBV11-2; cdr3_length: 12; d_call: NA; cdr3_aa: CASSPHADEQFF; cdr3_nt: TGTGCCAGCAGCCCACATGCGGATGAGCAGTTCTTC
j_call: TRBJ2-2; clone_size: NA; v_call: TRBV7-9; cdr3_length: 12; d_call: NA; cdr3_aa: CASSPRIGELFF; cdr3_nt: TGTGCCAGCAGCCCTCGGATCGGGGAGCTGTTTTTT
j_call: TRBJ2-2; clone_size: NA; v_call: TRBV11-2; cdr3_length: 13; d_call: NA; cdr3_aa: CASSLDVSGELFF; cdr3_nt: TGTGCCAGCAGCTTAGATGTGTCCGGGGAGCTGTTTTTT
j_call: TRBJ2-2; clone_size: NA; v_call: TRBV4-1; cdr3_length: 15; d_call: NA; cdr3_aa: CASSQAYTDTGELFF; cdr3_nt: TGCGCCAGCAGCCAGGCTTACACGGACACCGGGGAGCTGTTTTTT
j_call: TRBJ1-5; clone_size: many; v_call: TRBV7-8; cdr3_length: 16; d_call: NA; cdr3_aa: CASSSTGQYSNQPQHF; cdr3_nt: TGTGCCAGCAGCTCCACCGGACAGTATAGCAATCAGCCCCAGCATTTT
j_call: TRBJ1-1; clone_size: NA; v_call: TRBV7-9; cdr3_length: 14; d_call: TRBD1; cdr3_aa: CASSRTGVDTEAFF; cdr3_nt: TGTGCCAGCAGCCGGACAGGGGTGGACACTGAAGCTTTCTTT
j_call: TRBJ2-7; clone_size: NA; v_call: TRBV4-1; cdr3_length: 19; d_call: TRBD2; cdr3_aa: CASSQEGTSGGLVAAEQYF; cdr3_nt: TGCGCCAGCAGCCAAGAAGGCACTAGCGGGGGACTCGTGGCGGCCGAGCAGTACTTC
j_call: TRBJ2-7; clone_size: NA; v_call: TRBV7-2; cdr3_length: 15; d_call: TRBD1; cdr3_aa: CASSLVTGVAYEQYF; cdr3_nt: TGTGCCAGCAGCTTAGTTACAGGGGTTGCCTACGAGCAGTACTTC
j_call: TRBJ2-7; clone_size: NA; v_call: TRBV4-1; cdr3_length: 15; d_call: NA; cdr3_aa: CASSQSGTPSYEQYF; cdr3_nt: TGCGCCAGCAGCCAATCCGGGACTCCTTCCTACGAGCAGTACTTC
j_call: TRBJ1-3; clone_size: NA; v_call: TRBV7-6; cdr3_length: 17; d_call: TRBD1; cdr3_aa: CASSLSPGQGSGNTIYF; cdr3_nt: TGTGCCAGCAGCTTATCCCCGGGACAGGGATCAGGAAACACCATATATTTT
j_call: TRBJ2-1; clone_size: few; v_call: TRBV7-2; cdr3_length: 11; d_call: NA; cdr3_aa: CASTGRNEQFF; cdr3_nt: TGTGCCAGCACCGGGCGTAATGAGCAGTTCTTC
j_call: TRBJ2-7; clone_size: NA; v_call: TRBV12-3/TRBV12-4; cdr3_length: 13; d_call: NA; cdr3_aa: CASSFGRVYEQYF; cdr3_nt: TGTGCCAGCAGTTTCGGTAGGGTCTACGAGCAGTACTTC
j_call: TRBJ1-2; clone_size: NA; v_call: TRBV4-1; cdr3_length: 15; d_call: NA; cdr3_aa: CASSQDRQAGYGYTF; cdr3_nt: TGCGCCAGCAGCCAAGATCGACAGGCGGGCTATGGCTACACCTTC
j_call: TRBJ2-1; clone_size: NA; v_call: TRBV12-3/TRBV12-4; cdr3_length: 15; d_call: NA; cdr3_aa: CASNTLGGTYNEQFF; cdr3_nt: TGTGCCAGCAATACCTTGGGTGGCACCTACAATGAGCAGTTCTTC
j_call: TRBJ2-7; clone_size: NA; v_call: TRBV20-1; cdr3_length: 13; d_call: NA; cdr3_aa: CSAREGEPYEQYF; cdr3_nt: TGCAGTGCTAGAGAAGGGGAGCCCTACGAGCAGTACTTC
j_call: TRBJ2-1; clone_size: NA; v_call: TRBV7-2; cdr3_length: 18; d_call: NA; cdr3_aa: CASSFSGTSEVGHNEQFF; cdr3_nt: TGTGCCAGCAGCTTTTCTGGCACCTCTGAAGTCGGGCACAATGAGCAGTTCTTC
j_call: TRBJ1-1; clone_size: NA; v_call: TRBV4-2; cdr3_length: 11; d_call: NA; cdr3_aa: CASSQGMVAFF; cdr3_nt: TGTGCCAGCAGCCAAGGGATGGTAGCTTTCTTT
j_call: TRBJ1-1; clone_size: NA; v_call: TRBV19; cdr3_length: 11; d_call: NA; cdr3_aa: CASSMGPEAFF; cdr3_nt: TGTGCCAGTAGTATGGGACCTGAAGCTTTCTTT
j_call: TRBJ1-2; clone_size: once; v_call: TRBV7-2; cdr3_length: 12; d_call: NA; cdr3_aa: CASIHPLRGYTF; cdr3_nt: TGTGCCAGCATTCATCCCCTAAGGGGCTACACCTTC
j_call: TRBJ2-1; clone_size: NA; v_call: TRBV7-2; cdr3_length: 16; d_call: TRBD1; cdr3_aa: CASSLGGQGAYNEQFF; cdr3_nt: TGTGCCAGCAGCTTAGGCGGACAGGGTGCCTACAATGAGCAGTTCTTC
j_call: TRBJ1-1; clone_size: NA; v_call: TRBV7-3; cdr3_length: 14; d_call: NA; cdr3_aa: CASTPDSSNTEAFF; cdr3_nt: TGTGCCAGCACCCCGGACAGCTCGAACACTGAAGCTTTCTTT
j_call: TRBJ2-5; clone_size: few; v_call: TRBV7-8; cdr3_length: 17; d_call: NA; cdr3_aa: CASSLVGPDRYEETQYF; cdr3_nt: TGTGCCAGCAGCTTAGTTGGGCCAGACCGATACGAAGAGACCCAGTACTTC
j_call: TRBJ1-2; clone_size: NA; v_call: TRBV6-2/TRBV6-3; cdr3_length: 14; d_call: TRBD1; cdr3_aa: CASSSRDRSRDYTF; cdr3_nt: TGTGCCAGCAGTTCACGGGACAGAAGCAGGGACTACACCTTC
j_call: TRBJ2-3; clone_size: NA; v_call: TRBV7-2; cdr3_length: 14; d_call: NA; cdr3_aa: CASSSPGPGDTQYF; cdr3_nt: TGTGCCAGCAGCTCGCCCGGTCCTGGGGATACGCAGTATTTT
j_call: TRBJ2-7; clone_size: NA; v_call: TRBV7-4; cdr3_length: 13; d_call: NA; cdr3_aa: CASTPQDSYEQYF; cdr3_nt: TGTGCCAGCACCCCGCAGGACTCCTACGAGCAGTACTTC
j_call: TRBJ1-2; clone_size: few; v_call: TRBV7-2; cdr3_length: 15; d_call: NA; cdr3_aa: CASSLSRGAPDGYTF; cdr3_nt: TGTGCCAGCAGCTTATCCCGGGGGGCGCCAGATGGCTACACCTTC
j_call: TRBJ2-7; clone_size: few; v_call: TRBV12-3/TRBV12-4; cdr3_length: 13; d_call: TRBD2; cdr3_aa: CASSLRGGNEQYF; cdr3_nt: TGTGCCAGCAGTTTACGCGGGGGTAACGAGCAGTACTTC
j_call: TRBJ2-2; clone_size: NA; v_call: TRBV27; cdr3_length: 15; d_call: NA; cdr3_aa: CASSLPSGTPGELFF; cdr3_nt: TGTGCCAGCAGTTTACCCTCCGGGACCCCCGGGGAGCTGTTTTTT
j_call: TRBJ2-7; clone_size: NA; v_call: TRBV9; cdr3_length: 14; d_call: NA; cdr3_aa: CASSVAADSYEQYF; cdr3_nt: TGTGCCAGCAGCGTAGCTGCCGACTCCTACGAGCAGTACTTC
j_call: TRBJ1-3; clone_size: NA; v_call: TRBV4-1; cdr3_length: 16; d_call: NA; cdr3_aa: CASSQHDKGSGNTIYF; cdr3_nt: TGCGCCAGCAGCCAACATGATAAGGGCTCTGGAAACACCATATATTTT